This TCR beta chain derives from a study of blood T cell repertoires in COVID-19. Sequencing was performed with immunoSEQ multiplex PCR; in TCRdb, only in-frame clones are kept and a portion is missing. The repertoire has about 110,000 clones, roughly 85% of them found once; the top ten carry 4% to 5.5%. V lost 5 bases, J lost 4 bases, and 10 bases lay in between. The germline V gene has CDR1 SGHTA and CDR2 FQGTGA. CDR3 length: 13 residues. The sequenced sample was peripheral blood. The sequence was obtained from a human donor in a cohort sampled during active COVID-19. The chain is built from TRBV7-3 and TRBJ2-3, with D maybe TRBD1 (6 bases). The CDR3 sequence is CASSPTGSDTQYF. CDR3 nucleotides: TGTGCCAGCAGCCCGACAGGATCAGATACGCAGTATTTT.